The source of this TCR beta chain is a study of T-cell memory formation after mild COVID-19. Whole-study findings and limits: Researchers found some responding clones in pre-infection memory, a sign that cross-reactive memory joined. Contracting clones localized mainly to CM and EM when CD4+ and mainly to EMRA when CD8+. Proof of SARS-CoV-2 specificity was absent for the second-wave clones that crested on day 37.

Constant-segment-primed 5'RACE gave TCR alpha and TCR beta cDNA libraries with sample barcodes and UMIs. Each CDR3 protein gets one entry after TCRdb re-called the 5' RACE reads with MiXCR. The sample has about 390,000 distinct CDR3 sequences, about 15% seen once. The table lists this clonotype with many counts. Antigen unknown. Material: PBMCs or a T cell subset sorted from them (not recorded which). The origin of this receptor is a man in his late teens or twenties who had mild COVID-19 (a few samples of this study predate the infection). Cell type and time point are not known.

In DNA, the CDR3 is TGTGCCAGCAGCTTAGACAGGGGTCCCATGGGAAACATTCAGTACTTC. As protein: CASSLDRGPMGNIQYF. The chain couples TRBV11-1 to TRBJ2-4; the match to TRBD1 covers 7 bases. Germline trimming cut 1 base from V and 6 bases from J; bases unmatched to any gene: 9. The CDR3 consists of 16 residues. Germline CDR1 SGHAT, CDR2 FQDESV (reference sequence).